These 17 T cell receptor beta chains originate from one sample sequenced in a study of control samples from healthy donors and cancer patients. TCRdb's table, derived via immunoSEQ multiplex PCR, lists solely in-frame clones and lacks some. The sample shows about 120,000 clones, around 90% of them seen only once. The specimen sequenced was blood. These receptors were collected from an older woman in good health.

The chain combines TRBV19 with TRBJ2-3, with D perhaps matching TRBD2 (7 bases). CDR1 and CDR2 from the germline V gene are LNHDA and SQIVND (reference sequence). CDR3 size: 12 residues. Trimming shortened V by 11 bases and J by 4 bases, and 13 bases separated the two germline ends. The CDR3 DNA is TGTGCCCTTAAGGGGGGGGCAGATACGCAGTATTTT. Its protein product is CALKGGADTQYF.

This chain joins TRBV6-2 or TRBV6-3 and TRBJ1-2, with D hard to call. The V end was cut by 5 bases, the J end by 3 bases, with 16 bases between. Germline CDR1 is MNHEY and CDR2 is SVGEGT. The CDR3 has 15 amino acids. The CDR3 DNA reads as TGTGCCAGCAGTCCCCTTTCGACGGCCTACTATGGCTACACCTTC. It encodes CASSPLSTAYYGYTF.

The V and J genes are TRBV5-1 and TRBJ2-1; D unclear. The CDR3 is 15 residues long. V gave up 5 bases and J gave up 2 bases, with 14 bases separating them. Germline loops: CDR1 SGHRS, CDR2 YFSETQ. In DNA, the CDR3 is TGCGCCAGCAGTCTCGGTCAGGTTCCCTACAATGAGCAGTTCTTC. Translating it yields CASSLGQVPYNEQFF.

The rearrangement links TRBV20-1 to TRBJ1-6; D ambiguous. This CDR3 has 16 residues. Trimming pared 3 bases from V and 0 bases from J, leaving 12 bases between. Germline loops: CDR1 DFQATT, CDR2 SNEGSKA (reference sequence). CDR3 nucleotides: TGCAGTGCTAGTGAGGTTACGAACTCCTATAATTCACCCCTCCACTTT. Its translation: CSASEVTNSYNSPLHF.

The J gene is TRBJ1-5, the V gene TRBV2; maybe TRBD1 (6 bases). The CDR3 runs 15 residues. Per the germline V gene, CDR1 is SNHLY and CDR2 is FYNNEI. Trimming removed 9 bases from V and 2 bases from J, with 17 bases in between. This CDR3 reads CASGGLGSGNQPQHF. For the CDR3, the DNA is TGTGCCAGTGGGGGGCTAGGGAGCGGCAATCAGCCCCAGCATTTT.

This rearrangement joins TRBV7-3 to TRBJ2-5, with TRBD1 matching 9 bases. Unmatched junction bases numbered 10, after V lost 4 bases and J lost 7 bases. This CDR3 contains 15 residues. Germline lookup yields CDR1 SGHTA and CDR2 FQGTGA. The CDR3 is CASSSGQGRGGTQYF. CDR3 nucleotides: TGTGCCAGCAGCTCGGGACAGGGACGGGGAGGGACCCAGTACTTC.

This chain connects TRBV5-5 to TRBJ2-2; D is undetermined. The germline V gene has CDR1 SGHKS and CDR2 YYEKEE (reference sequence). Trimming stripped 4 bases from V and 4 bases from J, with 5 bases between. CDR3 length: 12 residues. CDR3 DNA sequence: TGTGCCAGCAGCCTCGCCACCGGGGAGCTGTTTTTT. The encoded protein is CASSLATGELFF.

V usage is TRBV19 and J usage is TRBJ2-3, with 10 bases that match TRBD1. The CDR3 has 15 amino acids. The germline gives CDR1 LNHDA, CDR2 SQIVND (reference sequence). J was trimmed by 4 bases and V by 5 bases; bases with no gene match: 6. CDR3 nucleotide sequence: TGTGCCAGTAGTTGGTCGGACAGGGGGGCAGATACGCAGTATTTT. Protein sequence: CASSWSDRGADTQYF.

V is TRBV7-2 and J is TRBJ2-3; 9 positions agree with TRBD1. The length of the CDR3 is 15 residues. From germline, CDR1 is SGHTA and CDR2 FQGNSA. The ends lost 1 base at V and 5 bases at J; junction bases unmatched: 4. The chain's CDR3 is CASSLGQGVVDTQYF. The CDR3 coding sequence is TGTGCCAGCAGCTTAGGACAGGGGGTGGTAGATACGCAGTATTTT.

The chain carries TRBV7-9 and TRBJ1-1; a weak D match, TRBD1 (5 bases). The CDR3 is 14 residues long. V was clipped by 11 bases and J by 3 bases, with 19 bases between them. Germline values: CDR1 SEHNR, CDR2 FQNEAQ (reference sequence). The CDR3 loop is CAASLLGQDTEAFF. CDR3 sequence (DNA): TGTGCCGCCTCGCTTTTGGGGCAGGACACTGAAGCTTTCTTT.

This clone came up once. Here the CDR3 DNA reads TGTGCCAGCAACTGGGGTTTGTACACCGGGGAGCTGTTTTTT. Amino acids: CASNWGLYTGELFF. The chain is built from TRBV5-6 and TRBJ2-2; D unclear. The germline gives CDR1 SGHDT, CDR2 YYEEEE. The CDR3 spans 14 residues. The V and J ends lost 6 bases and 3 bases respectively, with 12 bases between them.

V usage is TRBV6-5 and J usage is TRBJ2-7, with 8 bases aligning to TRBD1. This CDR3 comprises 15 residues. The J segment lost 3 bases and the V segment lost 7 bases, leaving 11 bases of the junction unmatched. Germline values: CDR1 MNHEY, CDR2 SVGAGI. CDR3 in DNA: TGTGCCAGCACTACCCGGAGGACAGGGTACTACGAGCAGTACTTC. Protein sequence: CASTTRRTGYYEQYF.

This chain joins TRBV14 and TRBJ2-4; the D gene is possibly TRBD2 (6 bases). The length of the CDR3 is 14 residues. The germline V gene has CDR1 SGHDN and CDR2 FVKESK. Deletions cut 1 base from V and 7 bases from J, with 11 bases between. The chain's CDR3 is CASSQAGGFNIQYF. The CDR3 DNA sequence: TGTGCCAGCAGCCAAGCAGGAGGGTTCAACATTCAGTACTTC.

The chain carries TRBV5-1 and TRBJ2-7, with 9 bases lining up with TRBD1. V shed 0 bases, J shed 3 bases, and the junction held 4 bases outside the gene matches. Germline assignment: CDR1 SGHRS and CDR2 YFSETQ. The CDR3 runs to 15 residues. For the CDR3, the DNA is TGCGCCAGCAGCTTGGGGAGGACAGGGGTCTACGAGCAGTACTTC. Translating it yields CASSLGRTGVYEQYF.

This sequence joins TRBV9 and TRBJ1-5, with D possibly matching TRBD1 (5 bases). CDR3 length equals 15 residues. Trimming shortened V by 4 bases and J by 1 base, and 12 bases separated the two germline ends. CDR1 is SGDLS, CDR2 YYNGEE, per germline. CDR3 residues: CASSPLPGSNQPQHF. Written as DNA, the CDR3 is TGTGCCAGCAGCCCTTTACCAGGGAGCAATCAGCCCCAGCATTTT.

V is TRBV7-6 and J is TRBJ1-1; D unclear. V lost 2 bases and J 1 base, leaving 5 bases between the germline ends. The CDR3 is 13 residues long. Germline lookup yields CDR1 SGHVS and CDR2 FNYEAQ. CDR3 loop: CASSLQQNTEAFF. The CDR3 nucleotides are TGTGCCAGCAGCTTACAACAGAACACTGAAGCTTTCTTT.

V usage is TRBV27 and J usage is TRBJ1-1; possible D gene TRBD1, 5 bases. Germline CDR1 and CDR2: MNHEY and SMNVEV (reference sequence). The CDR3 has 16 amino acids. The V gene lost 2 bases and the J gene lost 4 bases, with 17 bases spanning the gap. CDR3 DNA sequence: TGTGCCAGCAGTTTAGAGGGCCCGGGGGGGGGCACTGAAGCTTTCTTT. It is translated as CASSLEGPGGGTEAFF.